The present T cell receptor (beta chain) was sequenced within a study of T cells in narcolepsy. The study's findings and limits: Healthy controls reportedly lacked the autoreactive clonotypes serially found in patients' blood.

A word on this clone: Its antigen is currently unknown.

The protocol was immunoSEQ multiplex PCR, while the TCRdb copy is restricted to in-frame clones and leaves out a portion. The sample lists 25,000 to 30,000 clones; 87% were seen once. CDR1 is MNHNY and CDR2 is SVGAGI in the germline V gene (reference sequence). The CDR3 covers 14 residues. V shed 4 bases and J 6 bases; nucleotides not matched to a gene: 9. This receptor was identified in a human donor in good health. The chain has TRBV6-6 and TRBJ2-7, with 7 bases identical to TRBD2. Sample: memory (CD45RA-) CD4+ T cells from blood. CDR3 amino acids: CASSSGTTIGEQYF. DNA for the CDR3: TGTGCCAGCAGTTCGGGGACTACTATTGGCGAGCAGTACTTC.